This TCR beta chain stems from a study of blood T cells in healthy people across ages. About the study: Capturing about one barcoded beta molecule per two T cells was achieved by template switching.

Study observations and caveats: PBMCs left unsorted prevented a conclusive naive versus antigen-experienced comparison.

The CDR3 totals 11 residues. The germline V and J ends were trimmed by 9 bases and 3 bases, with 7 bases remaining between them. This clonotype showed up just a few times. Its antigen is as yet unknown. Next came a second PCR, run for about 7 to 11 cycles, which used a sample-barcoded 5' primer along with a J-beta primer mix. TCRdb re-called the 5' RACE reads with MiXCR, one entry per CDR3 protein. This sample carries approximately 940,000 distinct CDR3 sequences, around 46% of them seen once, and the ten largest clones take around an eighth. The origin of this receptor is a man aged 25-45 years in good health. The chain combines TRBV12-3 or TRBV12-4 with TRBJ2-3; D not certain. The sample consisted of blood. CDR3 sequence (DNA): TGTGCCAGTCCCATAACAGATACGCAGTATTTT. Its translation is CASPITDTQYF.